This T cell receptor beta chain stems from a study of CD8+CD57+ T cells in acquired aplastic anemia. The sequenced patients had an expansion of CD8+CD57+ cells seen by flow cytometry. Whole-study results and caveats: Researchers report that around 31 CD8+ CDR3 sequences appeared in both patients and controls. Controls did not differ significantly from patients in CD8+ Simpson's diversity.

About this clonotype itself: Its specificity is unknown.

Profiles of TCR beta VDJ and CDR3 were generated from a genomic DNA template. TCRdb re-called the reads through MiXCR, storing one row per CDR3 protein. The profile shows about 160,000 distinct CDR3 sequences, roughly half of them singletons. The CDR3 spans 14 residues. The junction had 5 bases not matched to a gene; V was cut back by 0 bases and J by 6 bases. Germline CDR1 reads PRHDT; CDR2 reads FYEKMQ (reference sequence). The sequenced sample consisted of sorted CD4+, CD8+, or CD8+CD57+ T cells (not recorded which) from PBMCs. This clonotype was sampled from a human donor with aplastic anemia. J is TRBJ2-7 and V is TRBV13; 7 bases match TRBD1. The DNA of the CDR3 is TGTGCCAGCAGCTTAGGTACAGGGGCCTGCGAGCAGTACTTC. Amino acids: CASSLGTGACEQYF.